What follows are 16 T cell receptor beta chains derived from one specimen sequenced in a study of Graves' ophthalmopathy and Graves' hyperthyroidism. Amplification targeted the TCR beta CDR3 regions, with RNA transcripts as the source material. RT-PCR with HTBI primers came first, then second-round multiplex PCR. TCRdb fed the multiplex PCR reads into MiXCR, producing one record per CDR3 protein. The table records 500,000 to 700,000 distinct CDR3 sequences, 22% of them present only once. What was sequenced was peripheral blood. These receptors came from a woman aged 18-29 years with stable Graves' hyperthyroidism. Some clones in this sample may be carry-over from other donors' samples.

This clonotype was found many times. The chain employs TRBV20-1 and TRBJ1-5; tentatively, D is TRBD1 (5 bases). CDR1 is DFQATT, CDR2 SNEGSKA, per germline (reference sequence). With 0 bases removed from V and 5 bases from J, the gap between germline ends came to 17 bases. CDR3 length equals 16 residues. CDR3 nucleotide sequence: TGCAGTGCTAGAGATCTTGGAAGGGGCGAGGATCAGCCCCAGCATTTT. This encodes CSARDLGRGEDQPQHF.

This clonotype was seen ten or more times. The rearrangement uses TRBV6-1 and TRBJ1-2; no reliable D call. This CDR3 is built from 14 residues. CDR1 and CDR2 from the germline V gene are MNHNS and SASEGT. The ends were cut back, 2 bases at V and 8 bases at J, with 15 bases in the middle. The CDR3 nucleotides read TGTGCCAGCAGTGAAAGGAGTCAGTCTGACGGCTACACCTTC. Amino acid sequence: CASSERSQSDGYTF.

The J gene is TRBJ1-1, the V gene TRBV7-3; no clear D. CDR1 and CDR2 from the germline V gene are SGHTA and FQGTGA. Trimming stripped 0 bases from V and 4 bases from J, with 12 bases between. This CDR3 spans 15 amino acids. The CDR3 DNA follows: TGTGCCAGCAGCTTAACAGGGAGGGAGGGCACTGAAGCTTTCTTT. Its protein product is CASSLTGREGTEAFF.

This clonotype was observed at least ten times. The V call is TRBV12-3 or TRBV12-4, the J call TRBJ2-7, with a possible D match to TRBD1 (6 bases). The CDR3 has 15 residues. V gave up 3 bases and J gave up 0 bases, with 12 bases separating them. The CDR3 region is CASSFGGIGSYEQYF. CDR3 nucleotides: TGTGCCAGCAGTTTTGGGGGCATAGGCTCCTACGAGCAGTACTTC.

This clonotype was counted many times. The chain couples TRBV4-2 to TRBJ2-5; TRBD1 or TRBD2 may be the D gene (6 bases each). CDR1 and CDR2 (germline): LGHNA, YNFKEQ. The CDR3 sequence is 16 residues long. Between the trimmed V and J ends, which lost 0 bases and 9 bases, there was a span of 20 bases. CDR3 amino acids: CASSQDPGGQGLAQYF. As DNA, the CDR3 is TGTGCCAGCAGCCAAGACCCCGGGGGCCAGGGGTTGGCCCAGTACTTC.

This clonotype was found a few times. For the CDR3, the DNA is TGTGCCTGGAGTGTAGGGCAGGGAGAAACTGAAGCTTTCTTT. This gives the protein CAWSVGQGETEAFF. V gene TRBV30 combines with J gene TRBJ1-1; a weak D match, TRBD1 (5 bases). This CDR3 spans 14 amino acids. Deletions cut 0 bases from V and 5 bases from J, with 13 bases between. The germline CDR1 and CDR2 sequences are GTSNPN and SVGIG (reference sequence). Drawing the rest from reference TRBV30 and TRBJ1-1, the complete variable domain is SQTIHQWPATLVQPVGSPLSLECTVEGTSNPNLYWYRQAAGRGLQLLFYSVGIGQISSEVPQNLSASRPQDRQFILSSKKLLLSDSGFYLCAWSVGQGETEAFFGQGTRLTVV.

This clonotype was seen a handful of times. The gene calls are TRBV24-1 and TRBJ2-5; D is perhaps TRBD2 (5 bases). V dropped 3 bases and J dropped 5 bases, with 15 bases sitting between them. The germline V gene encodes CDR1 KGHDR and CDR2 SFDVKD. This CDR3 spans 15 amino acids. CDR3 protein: CATSDTGMAMETQYF. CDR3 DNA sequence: TGTGCCACCAGTGATACCGGGATGGCAATGGAGACCCAGTACTTC.

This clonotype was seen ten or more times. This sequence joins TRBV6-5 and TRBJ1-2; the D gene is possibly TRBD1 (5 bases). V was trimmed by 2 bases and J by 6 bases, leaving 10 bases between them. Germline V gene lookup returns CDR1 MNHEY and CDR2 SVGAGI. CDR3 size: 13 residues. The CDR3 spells CASSYLGEDGYTF. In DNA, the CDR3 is TGTGCCAGCAGTTACCTGGGGGAGGATGGCTACACCTTC.

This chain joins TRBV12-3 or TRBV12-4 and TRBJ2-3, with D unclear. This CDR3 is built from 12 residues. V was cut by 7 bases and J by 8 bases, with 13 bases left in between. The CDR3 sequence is CASNPGPGTQYF. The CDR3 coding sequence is TGTGCCAGCAATCCCGGGCCGGGTACGCAGTATTTT.

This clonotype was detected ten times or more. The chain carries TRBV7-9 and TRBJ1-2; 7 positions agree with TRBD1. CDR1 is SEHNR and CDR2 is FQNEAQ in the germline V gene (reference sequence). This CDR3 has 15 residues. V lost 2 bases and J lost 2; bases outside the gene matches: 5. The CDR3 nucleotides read TGTGCCAGCAGCTTATCCGGACAGGCGAACTATGGCTACACCTTC. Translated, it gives CASSLSGQANYGYTF.

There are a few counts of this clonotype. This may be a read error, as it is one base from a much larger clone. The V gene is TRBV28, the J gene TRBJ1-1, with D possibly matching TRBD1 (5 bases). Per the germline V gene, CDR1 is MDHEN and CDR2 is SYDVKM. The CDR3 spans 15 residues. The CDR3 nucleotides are TGTGCCAGCAGTTTATCCATGGGGGGAGCTACTGAAGCTTGCTTT. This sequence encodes CASSLSMGGATEACF.

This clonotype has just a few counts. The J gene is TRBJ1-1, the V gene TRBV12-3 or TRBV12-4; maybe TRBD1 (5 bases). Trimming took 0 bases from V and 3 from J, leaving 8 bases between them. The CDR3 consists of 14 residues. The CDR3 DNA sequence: TGTGCCAGCAGTTTAGCGGGGGGATACACTGAAGCTTTCTTT. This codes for CASSLAGGYTEAFF.

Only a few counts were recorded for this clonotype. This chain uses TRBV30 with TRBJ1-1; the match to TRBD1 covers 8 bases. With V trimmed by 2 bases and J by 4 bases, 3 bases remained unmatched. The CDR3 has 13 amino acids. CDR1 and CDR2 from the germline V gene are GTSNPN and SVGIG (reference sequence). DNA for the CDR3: TGTGCCTGGAGTTCGACAGGGGTCACTGAAGCTTTCTTT. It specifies CAWSSTGVTEAFF.

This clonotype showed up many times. The CDR3 region has the DNA TGTGCCAGCAGCGTAGAGGACAGGGGGCGAGGCTACACCTTC. Its translation: CASSVEDRGRGYTF. This chain connects TRBV9 to TRBJ1-2, with TRBD1 matching over 11 bases. Germline V gene data show CDR1 as SGDLS and CDR2 as YYNGEE. The CDR3 has 14 residues. V gave up 0 bases and J gave up 8 bases; unmatched junction bases: 3.

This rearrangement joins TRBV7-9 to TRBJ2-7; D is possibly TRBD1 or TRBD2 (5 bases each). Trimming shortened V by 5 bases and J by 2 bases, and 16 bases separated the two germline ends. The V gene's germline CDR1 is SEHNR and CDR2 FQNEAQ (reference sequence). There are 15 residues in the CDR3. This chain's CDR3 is CASSKVGVKTYEQYF. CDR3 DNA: TGTGCCAGCAGCAAAGTGGGGGTTAAGACCTACGAGCAGTACTTC.

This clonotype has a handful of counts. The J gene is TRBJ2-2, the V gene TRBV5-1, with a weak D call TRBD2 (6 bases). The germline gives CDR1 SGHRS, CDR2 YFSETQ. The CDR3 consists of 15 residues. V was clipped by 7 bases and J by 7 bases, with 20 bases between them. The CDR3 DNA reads TGCGCCAGCCGACCGGGAGTCGCCCAGCTCGGGGAGCTGTTTTTT. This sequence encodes CASRPGVAQLGELFF.